Listed here are 20 T cell receptor beta chains from one sample, sequenced in a study of preoperative IRX-2 immunotherapy in early breast cancer. Treatment here: preoperative locoregional IRX-2 cytokine immunotherapy. This table comes from immunoSEQ multiplex PCR, and its TCRdb copy is limited to in-frame clones, with some not included. In the table there are roughly 62,000 clones, approximately 93% of which are singletons. Specimen collection occurred from a patient treated with IRX-2 immunotherapy. Receptors originate from a human donor with breast cancer.

CDR3 residues: CASSILASGNIQYF. The DNA for the CDR3 is TGTGCCAGTAGTATACTGGCTAGCGGGAACATTCAGTACTTC. The chain is built from TRBV19 and TRBJ2-4, with 8 positions matching TRBD2. The V and J ends lost 2 bases and 7 bases, in that order; junction bases with no gene match: 4. Germline CDR1 is LNHDA and CDR2 is SQIVND (reference sequence). This CDR3 is 14 amino acids long.

V gene TRBV4-1 combines with J gene TRBJ2-6; 10 bases align to TRBD1. The V gene end was trimmed by 4 bases and the J gene end by 2 bases; junction bases not matched to a gene: 5. This CDR3 has 17 amino acids. Germline CDR1 is MGHRA and CDR2 is YSYEKL. The CDR3 spells CASSRDRGRPGANVLTF. CDR3 DNA: TGCGCCAGCAGCCGGGACAGGGGACGGCCTGGGGCCAACGTCCTGACTTTC.

V gene TRBV4-1 combines with J gene TRBJ2-7, with D tentatively TRBD2 (6 bases). Deletions cut 1 base from V and 6 bases from J, with 16 bases between. CDR3 size: 15 residues. Germline V gene lookup returns CDR1 MGHRA and CDR2 YSYEKL. The CDR3 DNA sequence: TGCGCCAGCAGCCAAGCGGGACTTAACAATCGCGAGCAGTACTTC. It specifies CASSQAGLNNREQYF.

As DNA, the CDR3 is TGCGCCAGCAGCTTGGGGACTATCACAGATACGCAGTATTTT. Encoded protein: CASSLGTITDTQYF. The gene calls are TRBV5-1 and TRBJ2-3, with TRBD2 as a possible D gene (6 bases). CDR3 length equals 14 residues. Germline lookup yields CDR1 SGHRS and CDR2 YFSETQ. Trimming shortened V by 0 bases and J by 2 bases, and 7 bases separated the two germline ends.

The chain has TRBV6-1 and TRBJ2-7, with D perhaps matching TRBD1 (6 bases). V shed 5 bases and J shed 2 bases, with 13 bases lying between them. This CDR3 has 14 residues. Germline V CDR1 and CDR2: MNHNS, SASEGT. CDR3 region: CASSSGVRAYEQYF. The CDR3 coding sequence is TGTGCCAGCAGTTCAGGGGTCAGGGCCTACGAGCAGTACTTC.

V usage is TRBV6-5 and J usage is TRBJ1-1; D is uncertain. The CDR3 sequence is 11 residues long. CDR1 is MNHEY and CDR2 is SVGAGI in the germline V gene. V dropped 6 bases and J dropped 8 bases, with 10 bases sitting between them. The CDR3 DNA reads as TGTGCCAGCAGACACTTGCTAGAAGCTTTCTTT. Protein: CASRHLLEAFF.

The CDR3 here is CASPYFGTETQYF. The CDR3, as DNA: TGCGCCAGCCCTTACTTTGGAACTGAGACCCAGTACTTC. The chain links TRBV5-1 to TRBJ2-5; D is ambiguous. V shed 7 bases and J shed 5 bases, with 15 bases lying between them. CDR1 and CDR2 from the germline V gene are SGHRS and YFSETQ. The CDR3 covers 13 residues. The variable domain in full, completed from reference TRBV5-1 and TRBJ2-5, reads KAGVTQTPRYLIKTRGQQVTLSCSPISGHRSVSWYQQTPGQGLQFLFEYFSETQRNKGNFPGRFSGRQFSNSRSEMNVSTLELGDSALYLCASPYFGTETQYFGPGTRLLVL.

The chain combines TRBV30 with TRBJ2-7, with 7 nucleotides matching TRBD1. Germline V gene sequence: CDR1 GTSNPN, CDR2 SVGIG (reference sequence). The CDR3 is 13 residues long. The ends lost 5 bases at V and 2 bases at J; junction bases unmatched: 6. CDR3 nucleotides: TGTGCCTGGGAGGTGGGACAGCCCTACGAGCAGTACTTC. It codes for CAWEVGQPYEQYF.

The chain uses TRBV5-1 and TRBJ1-6; no definite D call. Germline CDR1 SGHRS, CDR2 YFSETQ. The CDR3 has 14 residues. The V end was cut by 3 bases, the J end by 5 bases, with 9 bases between. The CDR3 nucleotides are TGCGCCAGCAGCTGGGAGTTTCATAATTCACCCCTCCACTTT. Its protein product is CASSWEFHNSPLHF. The variable domain in full, completed from reference TRBV5-1 and TRBJ1-6, reads KAGVTQTPRYLIKTRGQQVTLSCSPISGHRSVSWYQQTPGQGLQFLFEYFSETQRNKGNFPGRFSGRQFSNSRSEMNVSTLELGDSALYLCASSWEFHNSPLHFGNGTRLTVT.

The chain is built from TRBV5-1 and TRBJ1-1, with 9 bases aligning to TRBD1. Germline-derived CDR1 and CDR2 are SGHRS and YFSETQ. The J segment lost 4 bases and the V segment lost 5 bases, leaving 12 bases of the junction unmatched. The CDR3 has 16 amino acids. The CDR3 nucleotides read TGCGCCAGCAGTTTAACCTACAGGGGGCGTGGCACTGAAGCTTTCTTT. Its protein product is CASSLTYRGRGTEAFF. The full variable domain, its missing parts supplied by reference TRBV5-1 and TRBJ1-1, is KAGVTQTPRYLIKTRGQQVTLSCSPISGHRSVSWYQQTPGQGLQFLFEYFSETQRNKGNFPGRFSGRQFSNSRSEMNVSTLELGDSALYLCASSLTYRGRGTEAFFGQGTRLTVV.

This chain joins TRBV7-9 and TRBJ1-1; D is ambiguous. The germline V gene encodes CDR1 SEHNR and CDR2 FQNEAQ (reference sequence). This CDR3 is built from 14 residues. Trimming shortened V by 5 bases and J by 2 bases, and 12 bases separated the two germline ends. CDR3 sequence: CASSPHGDNTEAFF. The CDR3 DNA follows: TGTGCCAGCAGCCCCCACGGTGACAACACTGAAGCTTTCTTT.

CDR3 nucleotide sequence: TGTGCCAGCAGTCGAGACGGGGAAGCTTTCTTT. Its translation: CASSRDGEAFF. The V gene is TRBV6-6, the J gene TRBJ1-1; D uncertain. CDR3 length equals 11 residues. V lost 5 bases, J lost 8 bases, and 9 bases lay in between. Germline V CDR1 and CDR2: MNHNY, SVGAGI (reference sequence).

The V gene is TRBV6-1, the J gene TRBJ1-2, with D hard to call. The V gene's germline CDR1 is MNHNS and CDR2 SASEGT. This CDR3 has 13 amino acids. The V end lost 2 bases, the J end lost 5 bases, and 9 bases lay between the germline ends. The CDR3 DNA is TGTGCCAGCAGTGAACGGCGGCTTTATGGCTACACCTTC. Translated, it gives CASSERRLYGYTF.

This clone occurred once. The V gene is TRBV9, the J gene TRBJ2-1; D ambiguous. CDR3 length: 15 residues. Germline loops: CDR1 SGDLS, CDR2 YYNGEE. V was trimmed by 4 bases and J by 0 bases, leaving 11 bases between them. The CDR3 DNA follows: TGTGCCAGCAGCTCCGGCTTCAGCTCCTACAATGAGCAGTTCTTC. This gives the protein CASSSGFSSYNEQFF.

The chain combines TRBV4-1 with TRBJ2-4, with 9 bases that match TRBD2. Germline V gene sequence: CDR1 MGHRA, CDR2 YSYEKL. V lost 1 base and J lost 9; bases outside the gene matches: 4. There are 14 residues in the CDR3. CDR3 loop: CASSQVAGGGIQYF. The CDR3 DNA reads TGCGCCAGCAGCCAAGTGGCGGGGGGGGGCATTCAGTACTTC.

This chain uses TRBV5-4 with TRBJ1-4; D gene ambiguous. Germline V gives CDR1 SGHNT, CDR2 YYREEE (reference sequence). The V end lost 2 bases, the J end lost 4 bases, and 15 bases lay between the germline ends. The CDR3 contains 16 residues. CDR3 DNA: TGTGCCAGCAGCTTCGGTGGGCAGAAACATAATGAAAAACTGTTTTTT. Translating gives CASSFGGQKHNEKLFF.

The V and J genes are TRBV7-2 and TRBJ2-2; 7 nucleotides align to TRBD1. CDR1 and CDR2 (germline): SGHTA, FQGNSA. The CDR3 totals 14 residues. With 8 bases clipped from V and 0 bases from J, the junction kept 3 bases outside the gene matches. This CDR3 reads CASRGQTNTGELFF. The CDR3 DNA reads as TGTGCCAGCCGGGGACAGACGAACACCGGGGAGCTGTTTTTT.

J is TRBJ2-6 and V is TRBV18; D uncertain. Trimming left V 2 bases short and J 0 bases short, with 11 bases between. The CDR3 contains 17 residues. Germline V gene lookup returns CDR1 KGHSH and CDR2 LQKENI. CDR3 nucleotides: TGTGCCAGCTCACCAGAGTCCTATCTCTCTGGGGCCAACGTCCTGACTTTC. This translates into CASSPESYLSGANVLTF. The full variable domain, with the rest looked up from reference TRBV18 and TRBJ2-6, is NAGVMQNPRHLVRRRGQEARLRCSPMKGHSHVYWYRQLPEEGLKFMVYLQKENIIDESGMPKERFSAEFPKEGPSILRIQQVVRGDSAAYFCASSPESYLSGANVLTFGAGSRLTVL.

The gene calls are TRBV14 and TRBJ2-2; D is undetermined. The CDR3 is made up of 14 amino acids. Germline V gives CDR1 SGHDN, CDR2 FVKESK. Trimming shortened V by 0 bases and J by 1 base, and 3 bases separated the two germline ends. The CDR3 bases are TGTGCCAGCAGCCAAGATTGGAACACCGGGGAGCTGTTTTTT. Amino acid sequence: CASSQDWNTGELFF.

The chain employs TRBV29-1 and TRBJ1-1; perhaps TRBD1 as D (5 bases). Per germline, CDR1 SQVTM and CDR2 ANQGSEA. This CDR3 is built from 11 residues. V was trimmed by 6 bases and J by 3 bases, leaving 8 bases between them. CDR3 sequence: CSVGQDTEAFF. As DNA, the CDR3 is TGCAGCGTAGGACAAGACACTGAAGCTTTCTTT.